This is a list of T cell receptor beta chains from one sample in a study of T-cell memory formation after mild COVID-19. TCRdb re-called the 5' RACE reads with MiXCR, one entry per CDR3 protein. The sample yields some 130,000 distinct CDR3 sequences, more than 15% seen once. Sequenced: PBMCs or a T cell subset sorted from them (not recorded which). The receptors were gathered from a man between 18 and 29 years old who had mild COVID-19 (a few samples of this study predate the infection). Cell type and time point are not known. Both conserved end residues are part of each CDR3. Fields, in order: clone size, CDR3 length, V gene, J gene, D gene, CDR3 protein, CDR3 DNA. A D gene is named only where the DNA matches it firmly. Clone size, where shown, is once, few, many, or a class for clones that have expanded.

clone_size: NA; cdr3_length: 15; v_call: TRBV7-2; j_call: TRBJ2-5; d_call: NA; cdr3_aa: CASSFGFGQLVFQYF; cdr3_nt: TGTGCCAGCAGCTTTGGGTTCGGACAGTTGGTTTTCCAGTACTTC
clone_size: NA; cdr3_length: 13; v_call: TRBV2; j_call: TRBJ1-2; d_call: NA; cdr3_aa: CASSAATLQGYTF; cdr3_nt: TGTGCCAGCAGTGCGGCCACCCTGCAGGGCTACACCTTC
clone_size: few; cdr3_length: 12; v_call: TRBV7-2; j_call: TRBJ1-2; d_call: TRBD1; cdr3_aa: CASSSDRSGYTF; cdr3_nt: TGTGCCAGCAGCTCGGACAGGTCTGGCTACACCTTC
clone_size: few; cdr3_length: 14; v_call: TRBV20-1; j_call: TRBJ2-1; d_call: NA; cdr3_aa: CSARAFRPYNEQFF; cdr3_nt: TGCAGTGCTAGAGCGTTTCGGCCCTACAATGAGCAGTTCTTC
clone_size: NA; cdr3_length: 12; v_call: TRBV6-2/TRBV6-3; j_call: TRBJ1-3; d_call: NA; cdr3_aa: CASKEYGNTIYF; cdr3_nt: TGTGCCAGCAAGGAGTATGGAAACACCATATATTTT
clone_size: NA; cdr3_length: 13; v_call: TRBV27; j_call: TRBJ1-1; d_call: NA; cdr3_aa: CASGYRLNTEAFF; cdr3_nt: TGTGCCAGCGGATACAGGTTGAACACTGAAGCTTTCTTT
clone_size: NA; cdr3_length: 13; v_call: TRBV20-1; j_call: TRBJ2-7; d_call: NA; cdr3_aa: CSARDSSLYEQYF; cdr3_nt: TGCAGTGCTAGAGATTCTAGTCTCTACGAGCAGTACTTC
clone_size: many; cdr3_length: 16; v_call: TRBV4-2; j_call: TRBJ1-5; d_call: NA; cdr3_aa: CASSLAFQGSGQPQHF; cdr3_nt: TGTGCCAGCAGCCTGGCTTTCCAGGGATCAGGTCAGCCCCAGCATTTT
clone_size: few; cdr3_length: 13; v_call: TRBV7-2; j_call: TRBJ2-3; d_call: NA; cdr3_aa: CASSREREDTQYF; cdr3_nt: TGTGCCAGCAGCAGGGAGCGAGAGGATACGCAGTATTTT
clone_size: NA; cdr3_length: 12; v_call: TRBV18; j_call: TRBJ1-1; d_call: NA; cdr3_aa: CASSPQGTEAFF; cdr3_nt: TGTGCCAGCTCACCACAGGGCACTGAAGCTTTCTTT
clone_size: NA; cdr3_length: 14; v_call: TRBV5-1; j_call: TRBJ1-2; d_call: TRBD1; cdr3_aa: CASSLLGQGDGYTF; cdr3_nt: TGCGCCAGCAGCCTGTTGGGGCAGGGGGATGGCTACACCTTC
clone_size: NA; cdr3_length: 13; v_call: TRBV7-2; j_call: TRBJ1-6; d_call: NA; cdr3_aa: CASSLSVGSPLHF; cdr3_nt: TGTGCCAGCAGCTTATCAGTAGGGTCACCCCTCCACTTT
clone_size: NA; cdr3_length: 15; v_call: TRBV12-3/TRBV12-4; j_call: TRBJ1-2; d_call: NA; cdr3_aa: CASSQNPGTAYGYTF; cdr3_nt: TGTGCCAGCAGTCAAAACCCCGGGACGGCCTATGGCTACACCTTC
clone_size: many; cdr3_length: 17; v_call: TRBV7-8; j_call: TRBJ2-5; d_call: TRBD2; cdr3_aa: CASSSAGGQGVLETQYF; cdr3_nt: TGTGCCAGCAGCTCAGCGGGGGGCCAGGGGGTGTTAGAGACCCAGTACTTC
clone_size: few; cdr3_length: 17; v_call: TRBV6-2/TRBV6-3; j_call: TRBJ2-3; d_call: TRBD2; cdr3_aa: CASSWGPSGPHTDTQYF; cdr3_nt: TGTGCCAGCAGCTGGGGTCCTAGCGGGCCCCACACAGATACGCAGTATTTT
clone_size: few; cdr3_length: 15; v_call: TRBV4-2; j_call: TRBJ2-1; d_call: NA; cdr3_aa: CASSQGAESYNEQFF; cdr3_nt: TGTGCCAGCAGCCAAGGTGCGGAGTCCTACAATGAGCAGTTCTTC
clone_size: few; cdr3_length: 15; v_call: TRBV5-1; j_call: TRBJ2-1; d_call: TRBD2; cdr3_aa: CASSLGLADINEQFF; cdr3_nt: TGCGCCAGCAGCTTGGGACTAGCGGACATCAATGAGCAGTTCTTC
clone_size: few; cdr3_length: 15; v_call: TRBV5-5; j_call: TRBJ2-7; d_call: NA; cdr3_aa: CASGPLRDALYEQYF; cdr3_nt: TGTGCCAGCGGCCCGCTCAGGGACGCCCTCTACGAGCAGTACTTC
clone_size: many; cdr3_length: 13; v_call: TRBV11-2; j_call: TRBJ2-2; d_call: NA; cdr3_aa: CASSLGQTGELFF; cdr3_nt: TGTGCCAGCAGCCTCGGACAGACCGGGGAGCTGTTTTTT
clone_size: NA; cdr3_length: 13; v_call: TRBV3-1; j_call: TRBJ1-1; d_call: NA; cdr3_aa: CASSQAPNTEAFF; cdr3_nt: TGTGCCAGCAGCCAAGCCCCGAACACTGAAGCTTTCTTT
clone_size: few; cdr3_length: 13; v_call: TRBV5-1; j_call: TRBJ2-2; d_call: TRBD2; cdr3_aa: CASTGGAGGELFF; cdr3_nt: TGCGCCAGCACCGGGGGGGCCGGCGGGGAGCTGTTTTTT
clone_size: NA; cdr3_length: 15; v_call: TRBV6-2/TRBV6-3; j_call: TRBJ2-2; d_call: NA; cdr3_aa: CASTRRGPRTGELFF; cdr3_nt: TGTGCCAGCACCCGGCGGGGACCCCGCACCGGGGAGCTGTTTTTT
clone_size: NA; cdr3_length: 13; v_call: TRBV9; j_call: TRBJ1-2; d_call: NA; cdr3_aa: CASSALGDNGYTF; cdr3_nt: TGTGCCAGCAGCGCCCTGGGGGACAATGGCTACACCTTC
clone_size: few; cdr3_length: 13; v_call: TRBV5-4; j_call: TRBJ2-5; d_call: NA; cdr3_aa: CASSRGPEETQYF; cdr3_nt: TGTGCCAGCAGCCGGGGGCCAGAAGAGACCCAGTACTTC
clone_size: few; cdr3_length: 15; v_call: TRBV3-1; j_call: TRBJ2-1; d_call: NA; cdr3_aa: CASSPMGFSGNEQFF; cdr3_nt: TGTGCCAGCAGCCCTATGGGATTCTCGGGGAATGAGCAGTTCTTC
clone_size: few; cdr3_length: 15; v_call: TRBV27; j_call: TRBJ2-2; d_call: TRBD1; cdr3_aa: CASRRDRGYPGELFF; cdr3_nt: TGTGCCAGCAGAAGGGACAGGGGGTATCCCGGGGAGCTGTTTTTT
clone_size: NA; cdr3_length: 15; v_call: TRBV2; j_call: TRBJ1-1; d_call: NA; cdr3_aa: CASSEARQLNTEAFF; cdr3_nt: TGTGCCAGCAGTGAAGCTCGGCAGCTTAACACTGAAGCTTTCTTT
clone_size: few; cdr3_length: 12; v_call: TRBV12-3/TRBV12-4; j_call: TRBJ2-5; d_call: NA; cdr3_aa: CASSLAGKTQYF; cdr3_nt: TGTGCCAGCAGTTTGGCAGGGAAGACCCAGTACTTC
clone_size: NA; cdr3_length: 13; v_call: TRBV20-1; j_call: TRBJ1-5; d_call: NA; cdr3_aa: CSAPARNNQPQHF; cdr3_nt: TGCAGTGCCCCAGCGAGGAACAATCAGCCCCAGCATTTT